This T cell receptor beta chain originates from a study of T cell repertoires in cytomegalovirus infection. Study-wide context: CMV epitopes in the study were HLA-C-restricted (recently identified) and HLA-B-restricted (well studied). It was the public TCR beta signatures that indicated both CMV infection and matching HLA type.

As regards this clonotype: What it binds is unknown.

Unmatched junction bases numbered 6, after V lost 7 bases and J lost 1 base. CDR1 is SGHVT, CDR2 SQSDAQ, per germline. The CDR3 totals 14 residues. The study, taken as a whole, reports: HLA-C-restricted, CMV-specific TCR beta clonotypes were dominant ex vivo. Totalled public TCR beta family frequency picked out people who carried CMV plus the relevant HLA.

TCRdb ran MiXCR on the reads and lists one entry per CDR3 protein. This table has about 920,000 distinct CDR3 sequences, around 29% appearing once. The V call is TRBV7-4, the J call TRBJ2-5, with 7 bases fitting TRBD2. The sequence was collected from a human donor in good health (CMV status not recorded). Some clones in this sample may be carry-over from other donors' samples. Here the sequenced sample was cultured CD8+ T cells from PBMCs, taken from culture after CMV antigen stimulation. Here the CDR3 DNA reads TGTGCCAGCATCCTGCCGGGGGGCCAAGAGACCCAGTACTTC. The encoded protein is CASILPGGQETQYF.